The rows below give T cell receptor beta chains drawn from one sample of a study of siplizumab effects on memory and regulatory T cells. Repertoires were generated with immunoSEQ multiplex PCR, while TCRdb's copy carries only in-frame clones and drops some. The data contain about 13,000 clones, about 40% of them singletons. These receptors have no known antigen. The sample was CFSE-low (dividing) CD8+ T cells sorted from an allogeneic mixed lymphocyte reaction. Receptors originate from a human donor in good health; the cells came from an allogeneic mixed lymphocyte reaction. CDR3s include the opening cysteine and the closing phenylalanine or tryptophan. The D gene is left open where the match is weak. Only some rows state a clone size, as once, few, many or a class for expanded clones.

J gene: TRBJ1-1; V gene: TRBV6-5; clone size: .; D gene: .; CDR3 DNA: TGTGCCAGCAGTTACTCGGACGGGTGGACTGAGGCTTTCTTT; CDR3 protein: CASSYSDGWTEAFF
J gene: TRBJ1-2; V gene: TRBV6-1; clone size: .; D gene: .; CDR3 DNA: TGTGCCAGCACCGGGACGGCGGGACCCTATGGAGGCTACACCTTC; CDR3 protein: CASTGTAGPYGGYTF
J gene: TRBJ2-3; V gene: TRBV27; clone size: .; D gene: .; CDR3 DNA: TGTGCCAGCAGGGTGTTGGAGGGCACAGATACGCAGTATTTT; CDR3 protein: CASRVLEGTDTQYF
J gene: TRBJ2-3; V gene: TRBV5-5; clone size: few; D gene: TRBD2; CDR3 DNA: TGTGCCAGCAGCTTGGCCATGGGGCGGGAGGAATATACGCAGTATTTT; CDR3 protein: CASSLAMGREEYTQYF
J gene: TRBJ1-1; V gene: TRBV11-3; clone size: medium-sized; D gene: .; CDR3 DNA: TGTGCCAGCAGCTTCAGGCAGGGAATCACTGAAGCTTTCTTT; CDR3 protein: CASSFRQGITEAFF
J gene: TRBJ2-1; V gene: TRBV18; clone size: medium-sized; D gene: .; CDR3 DNA: TGTGCCAGCTCACCACAGAGGGATAGTTACAATGAGCAGTTCTTC; CDR3 protein: CASSPQRDSYNEQFF
J gene: TRBJ1-1; V gene: TRBV2; clone size: .; D gene: .; CDR3 DNA: TGTGCCAGCAGTGAACTCGGGGAGGGCACTGAAGCTTTCTTT; CDR3 protein: CASSELGEGTEAFF
J gene: TRBJ2-1; V gene: TRBV6-6; clone size: .; D gene: .; CDR3 DNA: TGTGCCAGCGGTTGGGCGGACAATGAGCAGTTCTTC; CDR3 protein: CASGWADNEQFF
J gene: TRBJ1-2; V gene: TRBV4-2; clone size: .; D gene: .; CDR3 DNA: TGTGCCAGCAGCTTGGACGGGGGCACCGGGGTATTTAACTATGGCTACACCTTC; CDR3 protein: CASSLDGGTGVFNYGYTF
J gene: TRBJ2-5; V gene: TRBV5-1; clone size: once; D gene: TRBD2; CDR3 DNA: TGCGCCAGCAGCTTACTAGCGGTCCAAGAGACCCAGTACTTC; CDR3 protein: CASSLLAVQETQYF
J gene: TRBJ1-3; V gene: TRBV10-3; clone size: medium-sized; D gene: .; CDR3 DNA: TGTGCCATCAGTGAGAGGCACTCGAGCTCTGGAAACACCATATATTTT; CDR3 protein: CAISERHSSSGNTIYF
J gene: TRBJ2-2; V gene: TRBV9; clone size: .; D gene: .; CDR3 DNA: TGTGCCAGCAAAACAGCGAACACCGGGGAGCTGTTTTTT; CDR3 protein: CASKTANTGELFF
J gene: TRBJ1-4; V gene: TRBV9; clone size: few; D gene: .; CDR3 DNA: TGTGCCAGCAGTGAGGGAGGGACTAATGAAAAACTGTTTTTT; CDR3 protein: CASSEGGTNEKLFF
J gene: TRBJ1-1; V gene: TRBV28; clone size: .; D gene: .; CDR3 DNA: TGTGCCAGCAGTTTAGTGGGACTCGGGATCACTGAAGCTTTCTTT; CDR3 protein: CASSLVGLGITEAFF
J gene: TRBJ2-1; V gene: TRBV7-8; clone size: .; D gene: TRBD2; CDR3 DNA: TGTGCCAGCAGCTTACTTAGCGGGAGCTACAATGAGCAGTTCTTC; CDR3 protein: CASSLLSGSYNEQFF
J gene: TRBJ2-7; V gene: TRBV27; clone size: .; D gene: TRBD2; CDR3 DNA: TGTGCCAGCAGACCGGGACTAGCGGAGTCCTACGAGCAGTACTTC; CDR3 protein: CASRPGLAESYEQYF
J gene: TRBJ1-2; V gene: TRBV2; clone size: few; D gene: .; CDR3 DNA: TGTGCCAGCAGTCCGACAGAAAACTATGGCTACACCTTC; CDR3 protein: CASSPTENYGYTF
J gene: TRBJ2-5; V gene: TRBV18; clone size: once; D gene: .; CDR3 DNA: TGTGCCAGCTCATTTCTCGCCCTCGGGGGAACCGGAGAGACCCAGTACTTC; CDR3 protein: CASSFLALGGTGETQYF
J gene: TRBJ1-2; V gene: TRBV11-3; clone size: medium-sized; D gene: .; CDR3 DNA: TGTGCCAGCAGCTTTGGGGTTGGCTACACCTTC; CDR3 protein: CASSFGVGYTF
J gene: TRBJ1-2; V gene: TRBV27; clone size: .; D gene: .; CDR3 DNA: TGTGCCAGCAGTTTAAGGGGAGGCTCGATTGGCTACACCTTC; CDR3 protein: CASSLRGGSIGYTF
J gene: TRBJ2-1; V gene: TRBV4-2; clone size: .; D gene: .; CDR3 DNA: TGTGCCAGCAGCCTCGCGATTTACAATGAGCAGTTCTTC; CDR3 protein: CASSLAIYNEQFF
J gene: TRBJ2-7; V gene: TRBV27; clone size: .; D gene: .; CDR3 DNA: TGTGCCAGCAGAAGCCTGGCGGGTATGGGCTTATACGAGCAGTACTTC; CDR3 protein: CASRSLAGMGLYEQYF
J gene: TRBJ1-1; V gene: TRBV13; clone size: .; D gene: .; CDR3 DNA: TGTGCCAGCACCCCAATTACGAACGCTGAAGCTTTCTTT; CDR3 protein: CASTPITNAEAFF
J gene: TRBJ2-6; V gene: TRBV10-2; clone size: few; D gene: .; CDR3 DNA: TGCGCCAGCAGTGTGGGGGATGCTGGGGCCAACGTCCTGACTTTC; CDR3 protein: CASSVGDAGANVLTF
J gene: TRBJ2-7; V gene: TRBV2; clone size: few; D gene: .; CDR3 DNA: TGTGCCAGCAGTGAGGGGAGTGAAGTTCGGTACTTC; CDR3 protein: CASSEGSEVRYF
J gene: TRBJ2-7; V gene: TRBV4-1; clone size: .; D gene: .; CDR3 DNA: TGCGCCAGCAGCCAAGGTTGGGGATCCTCCTACGAGCAGTACTTC; CDR3 protein: CASSQGWGSSYEQYF
J gene: TRBJ2-3; V gene: TRBV27; clone size: few; D gene: .; CDR3 DNA: TGTGCCAGCAGTCCCCTAGGTGTTTCGGGGAGCACAGATACGCAGTATTTT; CDR3 protein: CASSPLGVSGSTDTQYF
J gene: TRBJ2-2; V gene: TRBV6-5; clone size: .; D gene: .; CDR3 DNA: TGTGCCAGCAGTTATATCGTTACCGGGGAGCTGTTTTTT; CDR3 protein: CASSYIVTGELFF
J gene: TRBJ1-6; V gene: TRBV27; clone size: .; D gene: TRBD1; CDR3 DNA: TGTGCCAGCAGCATACAGGGGTCCAATTCACCCCTCCACTTT; CDR3 protein: CASSIQGSNSPLHF
J gene: TRBJ2-5; V gene: TRBV27; clone size: .; D gene: .; CDR3 DNA: TGTGCCAGCAGCCCCTTCCCCCTTGACCAAGAGACCCAGTACTTC; CDR3 protein: CASSPFPLDQETQYF
J gene: TRBJ2-1; V gene: TRBV5-1; clone size: .; D gene: .; CDR3 DNA: TGCGCCAGCAGCTCAGATTACTCCTCCTACAATGAGCAGTTCTTC; CDR3 protein: CASSSDYSSYNEQFF
J gene: TRBJ2-7; V gene: TRBV19; clone size: medium-sized; D gene: .; CDR3 DNA: TGTGCCAGTAGTATAGTTAACAGTCCCATCTACGAGCAGTACTTC; CDR3 protein: CASSIVNSPIYEQYF
J gene: TRBJ1-1; V gene: TRBV5-4; clone size: few; D gene: .; CDR3 DNA: TGTGCCAGCAGATTCGGACCAGGCACTGAAGCTTTCTTT; CDR3 protein: CASRFGPGTEAFF
J gene: TRBJ1-1; V gene: TRBV30; clone size: .; D gene: .; CDR3 DNA: TGTGCCTGGACCGGACTGGACACTGAAGCTTTCTTT; CDR3 protein: CAWTGLDTEAFF
J gene: TRBJ2-7; V gene: TRBV30; clone size: medium-sized; D gene: .; CDR3 DNA: TGTGCCTGGAGTCCAGGAAACTCCTACGAGCAGTACTTC; CDR3 protein: CAWSPGNSYEQYF
J gene: TRBJ2-1; V gene: TRBV6-5; clone size: medium-sized; D gene: .; CDR3 DNA: TGTGCCAGCAGTGGGGGTAGCTCCTACAATGAGCAGTTCTTC; CDR3 protein: CASSGGSSYNEQFF
J gene: TRBJ2-1; V gene: TRBV4-2; clone size: few; D gene: .; CDR3 DNA: TGTGCCAGCAGCCAAGATTCGGCGACCGATGAGCAGTTCTTC; CDR3 protein: CASSQDSATDEQFF
J gene: TRBJ2-1; V gene: TRBV30; clone size: .; D gene: .; CDR3 DNA: TGTGCCTGGAGTGTTATAGCCGGTGAGCAGTTCTTC; CDR3 protein: CAWSVIAGEQFF
J gene: TRBJ2-7; V gene: TRBV7-2; clone size: .; D gene: .; CDR3 DNA: TGTGCCAGCAGCTTAGCGCTGAGCCATAGGAAGAGCCGTCACGAGCAGTACTTC; CDR3 protein: CASSLALSHRKSRHEQYF
J gene: TRBJ1-2; V gene: TRBV5-1; clone size: .; D gene: .; CDR3 DNA: TGCGCCAGCAGCTTGGGTTCGTTAGTTAACTATGGCTACACCTTC; CDR3 protein: CASSLGSLVNYGYTF
J gene: TRBJ2-5; V gene: TRBV2; clone size: .; D gene: TRBD2; CDR3 DNA: TGTGCCAGCAGTGAATGGGCTGTGGCGGGAGGGAAAGAGACCCAGTACTTC; CDR3 protein: CASSEWAVAGGKETQYF
J gene: TRBJ2-1; V gene: TRBV7-8; clone size: .; D gene: .; CDR3 DNA: TGTGCCAGCAGCTTAGGAACAGGGAGCTCCTACAATGAGCAGTTCTTC; CDR3 protein: CASSLGTGSSYNEQFF
J gene: TRBJ2-7; V gene: TRBV27; clone size: few; D gene: TRBD1; CDR3 DNA: TGTGCCAGCAGCCCGGGACAGGGGGCGTACGAGCAGTACTTC; CDR3 protein: CASSPGQGAYEQYF
J gene: TRBJ2-1; V gene: TRBV27; clone size: .; D gene: .; CDR3 DNA: TGTGCCAGCAGCCCCGGGACGGATAAATACAATGAGCAGTTCTTC; CDR3 protein: CASSPGTDKYNEQFF
J gene: TRBJ2-3; V gene: TRBV5-4; clone size: once; D gene: .; CDR3 DNA: TGTGCCAGCAGTCCAGAGGGGGTAATAGATACGCAGTATTTT; CDR3 protein: CASSPEGVIDTQYF
J gene: TRBJ2-5; V gene: TRBV11-2; clone size: few; D gene: .; CDR3 DNA: TGTGCCAGCAGCTTAGGGTATCAGACTTCCCGGGAGACCCAGTACTTC; CDR3 protein: CASSLGYQTSRETQYF
J gene: TRBJ2-3; V gene: TRBV11-2; clone size: .; D gene: .; CDR3 DNA: TGTGCCAGCAGCTTTCAGGATTTGGGCACAGATACGCAGTATTTT; CDR3 protein: CASSFQDLGTDTQYF
J gene: TRBJ1-2; V gene: TRBV5-6; clone size: .; D gene: TRBD1; CDR3 DNA: TGTGCCAGCAGCTGGTTGGTCACAGGGGGTCAAGAGTATGGCTACACCTTC; CDR3 protein: CASSWLVTGGQEYGYTF
J gene: TRBJ2-3; V gene: TRBV14; clone size: medium-sized; D gene: TRBD2; CDR3 DNA: TGTGCCAGCAGCCAGGTACTAGCGGGAGATACGCAGTATTTT; CDR3 protein: CASSQVLAGDTQYF
J gene: TRBJ1-6; V gene: TRBV5-6; clone size: few; D gene: .; CDR3 DNA: TGTGCCAGCAGCTTGGGTTGGAGCCTGGATTCACCCCTCCACTTT; CDR3 protein: CASSLGWSLDSPLHF
J gene: TRBJ1-2; V gene: TRBV27; clone size: few; D gene: .; CDR3 DNA: TGTGCCAGCAGTACCCTTCCGACAGTCTATTATGGCTACACCTTC; CDR3 protein: CASSTLPTVYYGYTF
J gene: TRBJ2-1; V gene: TRBV7-9; clone size: medium-sized; D gene: TRBD1; CDR3 DNA: TGTGCCAGCAGCGGCCCGGGACAGGGGGCCGATGAGCAGTTCTTC; CDR3 protein: CASSGPGQGADEQFF
J gene: TRBJ2-1; V gene: TRBV5-4; clone size: medium-sized; D gene: TRBD2; CDR3 DNA: TGTGCCAGCAGTCCCACCGGTGTCGGGAGTGGGGGGGATGAGCAGTTCTTC; CDR3 protein: CASSPTGVGSGGDEQFF
J gene: TRBJ2-5; V gene: TRBV4-2; clone size: .; D gene: .; CDR3 DNA: TGTGCCAGCAGCCAAATCCTGGCAGGGCGAGAGACCCAGTACTTC; CDR3 protein: CASSQILAGRETQYF
J gene: TRBJ2-7; V gene: TRBV19; clone size: medium-sized; D gene: .; CDR3 DNA: TGTGCCACTTCGACAGGCCCCTACGAGCAGTACTTC; CDR3 protein: CATSTGPYEQYF
J gene: TRBJ2-1; V gene: TRBV11-1; clone size: few; D gene: .; CDR3 DNA: TGTGCCAGCAGCTTAGGGACCCACAATGAGCAGTTCTTC; CDR3 protein: CASSLGTHNEQFF
J gene: TRBJ2-1; V gene: TRBV27; clone size: few; D gene: TRBD2; CDR3 DNA: TGTGCCAGCAGTTTCTTGCTAGCGGGGAACAATGAGCAGTTCTTC; CDR3 protein: CASSFLLAGNNEQFF
J gene: TRBJ2-7; V gene: TRBV29-1; clone size: medium-sized; D gene: .; CDR3 DNA: TGCAGCGTTGAAGTGGGTTGGGGTAACGAGCAGTACTTC; CDR3 protein: CSVEVGWGNEQYF
J gene: TRBJ2-7; V gene: TRBV27; clone size: .; D gene: TRBD1; CDR3 DNA: TGTGCCAGCAGCTCCCCTTCAGGGGGATTCGGCGAGCAGTACTTC; CDR3 protein: CASSSPSGGFGEQYF
J gene: TRBJ1-2; V gene: TRBV30; clone size: medium-sized; D gene: .; CDR3 DNA: TGTGCCTGGAGTGTAATTTTCCAGGACCCAGAGGGGTACACCTTC; CDR3 protein: CAWSVIFQDPEGYTF